This TCR beta chain was identified in a study of tissue T cells after allogeneic stem cell transplantation. Overall study: Tissue samples with histologically apparent lymphocytes on H&E review were prioritized for sequencing.

Points from the study as a whole: Shared clones across patients were few; motif clustering revealed tissue-specific shared signatures. In patients and mice, blood and spleen missed much of tissue repertoire. Some tissue clones might be persisting host cells; their alloreactivity or antigen specificity was not determined.

Some clones are missing from TCRdb's copy, which holds only in-frame ones; the method was immunoSEQ multiplex PCR. The sample lists tens of thousands of clones; less than 75% were seen once. This CDR3 comprises 13 residues. Germline V CDR1 and CDR2: SGHTA, FQGNSA. V gave up 4 bases and J gave up 8 bases, with 14 bases separating them. Concerning this clone: Its antigen is not known.

This receptor was identified in a female donor older than 55 with lung cancer. The V gene is TRBV7-2, the J gene TRBJ1-1; weak D call: TRBD1 (6 bases). The starting material was tissue from the ileum, obtained at autopsy. CDR3 loop: CASSSQGRGEAFF. For the CDR3, the DNA is TGTGCCAGCAGCTCTCAGGGGCGGGGAGAAGCTTTCTTT.